What follows are 3 T cell receptor beta chains derived from one specimen sequenced in a study of cytomegalovirus exposure and HLA in healthy donors. In the PCR, 60 Vbeta and 13 Jbeta primers were used. Sequencing was performed with immunoSEQ multiplex PCR; in TCRdb, only in-frame clones are kept and a portion is missing. The data contain 89,000 or so clones, 70% to 75% of them singletons. Sequences were obtained from PBMCs. Receptors were obtained from a man in his fifties or sixties in good health and CMV-seronegative.

The chain recombines TRBV5-6 with TRBJ2-3, with TRBD2 matching over 9 bases. Germline loops: CDR1 SGHDT, CDR2 YYEEEE. The CDR3 is 17 residues long. Trimming cost V 5 bases and J 4 bases; bases outside gene matches: 14. This CDR3 reads CASSSDWTSVGADTQYF. CDR3 nucleotide sequence: TGTGCCAGCAGTTCTGATTGGACTAGCGTCGGGGCAGATACGCAGTATTTT.

This sequence joins TRBV5-4 and TRBJ2-7; tentatively, D is TRBD1 (6 bases). Germline V gene sequence: CDR1 SGHNT, CDR2 YYREEE (reference sequence). The CDR3 runs 13 residues. V was pared by 4 bases and J by 3 bases, with 11 bases between. CDR3 sequence (DNA): TGTGCCAGCAGCCTGGACAGAAGCTACGAGCAGTACTTC. Translated: CASSLDRSYEQYF.

CDR3 sequence reads: CASTPVLSGGNTEAFF. In DNA, the CDR3 is TGTGCCAGCACCCCCGTCTTATCAGGAGGGAACACTGAAGCTTTCTTT. The chain joins TRBV5-4 to TRBJ1-1; D gene unclear. Germline CDR1 is SGHNT and CDR2 is YYREEE (reference sequence). V dropped 6 bases and J dropped 1 base, with 19 bases sitting between them. The CDR3 is 16 amino acids.